These 27 T cell receptor beta chains were all obtained from the same sample, sequenced in a study of shared clonotypes between healthy human individuals. Sequencing was performed with immunoSEQ multiplex PCR; in TCRdb, only in-frame clones are kept and a portion is missing. The repertoire holds around 2.1 million clones, with approximately 94% as singletons. Input material: naive CD4+ T cells sorted from blood. This sample's subset: CD45RA+ positively selected. These receptors all stem from a man younger than 35 in good health.

This chain links TRBV5-4 with TRBJ1-1; D gene uncertain. The germline V gene has CDR1 SGHNT and CDR2 YYREEE (reference sequence). CDR3 length: 13 amino acids. The germline V and J ends were trimmed by 4 bases and 8 bases, with 15 bases remaining between them. Written as DNA, the CDR3 is TGTGCCAGCAGCCTTACCCCGACGATCGAAGCTTTCTTT. Protein: CASSLTPTIEAFF. Combining the CDR3 with reference TRBV5-4 and TRBJ1-1 gives the whole variable domain ETGVTQSPTHLIKTRGQQVTLRCSSQSGHNTVSWYQQALGQGPQFIFQYYREEENGRGNFPPRFSGLQFPNYSSELNVNALELDDSALYLCASSLTPTIEAFFGQGTRLTVV.

The CDR3 coding sequence is TGTGCCAGTAGTGACGTGGACAGGGGATATGCACCCCTCCACTTT. It yields the protein CASSDVDRGYAPLHF. This sequence joins TRBV19 and TRBJ1-6; 9 bases map to TRBD1. Germline-derived CDR1 and CDR2 are LNHDA and SQIVND (reference sequence). This CDR3 region has 15 residues. V lost 5 bases, J lost 11 bases, and 10 bases stayed unmatched.

This chain links TRBV5-1 with TRBJ2-3; 7 positions match TRBD2. Germline trimming cut 5 bases from V and 0 bases from J; bases unmatched to any gene: 12. Germline CDR1 is SGHRS and CDR2 is YFSETQ. The CDR3 is 17 amino acids. CDR3 DNA sequence: TGCGCCAGCAGTCCGAGGGCTCTAGCGGCTAGCACAGATACGCAGTATTTT. Translation: CASSPRALAASTDTQYF.

The gene calls are TRBV5-1 and TRBJ1-2; TRBD1 agrees at 8 bases. Germline-derived CDR1 and CDR2 are SGHRS and YFSETQ. The length of the CDR3 is 16 residues. Unmatched junction bases numbered 8, after V lost 3 bases and J lost 1 base. The CDR3 reads CASSSGDRSNNYGYTF. CDR3 DNA: TGCGCCAGCAGCTCGGGGGACAGGAGCAATAACTATGGCTACACCTTC.

The chain uses TRBV5-1 and TRBJ2-1; D possibly matches TRBD1 or TRBD2 (5 bases each). CDR3 length: 15 residues. With 3 bases removed from V and 8 bases from J, the gap between germline ends came to 18 bases. The V gene's germline CDR1 is SGHRS and CDR2 YFSETQ. The CDR3 sequence is CASSYLQVLGDEQFF. CDR3 nucleotides: TGCGCCAGCAGCTACCTACAGGTCCTGGGGGATGAGCAGTTCTTC.

Comment on this clone: Other DNA sequences of this sample code for an identical CDR3. The gene calls are TRBV18 and TRBJ2-3, with TRBD2 matching over 8 bases. Germline loops: CDR1 KGHSH, CDR2 LQKENI. CDR3 length: 14 amino acids. V lost 4 bases, J lost 3 bases, and 3 bases stayed unmatched. The CDR3 DNA reads as TGTGCCAGCTCACTCGGGACTAGTACAGATACGCAGTATTTT. Translating gives CASSLGTSTDTQYF.

This sequence joins TRBV6-5 and TRBJ1-1; D is possibly TRBD1 (5 bases). The V and J ends lost 6 bases and 7 bases respectively, with 9 bases between them. There are 11 residues in the CDR3. The germline gives CDR1 MNHEY, CDR2 SVGAGI. The CDR3 coding sequence is TGTGCCAGCAGGGGGGAGGGTGAAGCTTTCTTT. This codes for CASRGEGEAFF.

This clone was picked up one time. This chain uses TRBV7-2 with TRBJ2-3; 8 nucleotides agree with TRBD2. The CDR3 sequence is 17 residues long. V shed 1 base, J shed 1 base, and the junction held 7 bases outside the gene matches. Germline values: CDR1 SGHTA, CDR2 FQGNSA. The CDR3 protein is CASSLDTAGVRTDTQYF. CDR3 nucleotide sequence: TGTGCCAGCAGCTTAGACACAGCGGGGGTACGCACAGATACGCAGTATTTT.

This chain connects TRBV10-1 to TRBJ1-1; TRBD1 aligns across 10 bases. V lost 4 bases and J lost 2; bases outside the gene matches: 4. This CDR3 comprises 15 residues. The germline CDR1 and CDR2 sequences are WNHNN and SYGVQD (reference sequence). The CDR3 sequence: CASSAGDRGNTEAFF. The CDR3 nucleotides are TGCGCCAGCAGTGCCGGGGACAGGGGTAACACTGAAGCTTTCTTT.

The chain joins TRBV10-3 to TRBJ2-5, with 15 nucleotides matching TRBD2. This CDR3 has 15 amino acids. J was trimmed by 5 bases and V by 3 bases; bases with no gene match: 1. CDR1 and CDR2 from the germline V gene are ENHRY and SYGVKD. The CDR3 protein is CAISDGLAGGETQYF. The DNA of the CDR3 is TGTGCCATCAGTGACGGACTAGCGGGAGGGGAGACCCAGTACTTC.

On this clone itself: At the DNA level, this CDR3 is encoded by other sequences in the same sample as well. The chain employs TRBV7-9 and TRBJ2-7; 8 positions match TRBD1. This CDR3 contains 14 residues. Trimming removed 5 bases from V and 1 base from J; junction bases left unmatched: 4. Germline V gene lookup returns CDR1 SEHNR and CDR2 FQNEAQ (reference sequence). The CDR3 protein is CASSLGQASYEQYF. CDR3 nucleotide sequence: TGTGCCAGCAGCCTGGGACAGGCTTCCTACGAGCAGTACTTC.

The CDR3 DNA sequence: TGTGCCAGCAGCTCCCAAGGCGGGAGTCAGTTCTTC. It codes for CASSSQGGSQFF. The V call is TRBV9, the J call TRBJ2-1; 7 nucleotides align to TRBD2. With 4 bases clipped from V and 13 bases from J, the junction kept 8 bases outside the gene matches. Germline-derived CDR1 and CDR2 are SGDLS and YYNGEE. The CDR3 consists of 12 residues.

Points on this clone: The identical CDR3 is also encoded by other nucleotide sequences in the sample. This chain uses TRBV6-5 with TRBJ1-5; the D gene is possibly TRBD1 (6 bases). Per the germline V gene, CDR1 is MNHEY and CDR2 is SVGAGI. V was pared by 2 bases and J by 6 bases, with 8 bases between. This CDR3 contains 13 residues. CDR3 in amino acids: CASSYGGGQPQHF. CDR3 nucleotides: TGTGCCAGCAGTTACGGGGGCGGTCAGCCCCAGCATTTT.

The gene calls are TRBV6-5 and TRBJ2-1; 9 bases line up with TRBD1. J was trimmed by 6 bases and V by 2 bases; bases with no gene match: 2. Germline V gene sequence: CDR1 MNHEY, CDR2 SVGAGI. This CDR3 is 14 amino acids long. This CDR3 reads CASSYGQGINEQFF. The CDR3 bases are TGTGCCAGCAGTTACGGACAGGGGATCAATGAGCAGTTCTTC.

This chain links TRBV5-1 with TRBJ2-1; TRBD1 aligns across 7 bases. This CDR3 comprises 14 residues. The trim removed 0 bases at V and 9 bases at J, leaving 6 bases unmatched. The germline gives CDR1 SGHRS, CDR2 YFSETQ. The CDR3 loop reads CASSLDRGQGEQFF. The CDR3 nucleotides read TGCGCCAGCAGCTTGGACAGGGGACAAGGTGAGCAGTTCTTC.

The rearrangement uses TRBV2 and TRBJ1-6; D call uncertain. CDR1 and CDR2 from the germline V gene are SNHLY and FYNNEI. CDR3 length: 16 residues. V lost 2 bases and J 6 bases, leaving 14 bases between the germline ends. The DNA of the CDR3 is TGTGCCAGCAGTGAAACGTTGGGTCTCTTTAATTCACCCCTCCACTTT. It specifies CASSETLGLFNSPLHF.

The J gene is TRBJ1-1, the V gene TRBV27, with a possible D match to TRBD1 (5 bases). The CDR3 is 13 residues long. CDR1 MNHEY and CDR2 SMNVEV come from the germline V gene (reference sequence). Trimming pared 6 bases from V and 5 bases from J, leaving 13 bases between. The CDR3 sequence: CASSRGQKTEAFF. The CDR3 nucleotides read TGTGCCAGCAGCCGAGGACAAAAAACTGAAGCTTTCTTT.

The CDR3 region is CASSRGPDTQYF. The DNA of the CDR3 is TGTGCCAGCAGTCGCGGCCCAGATACGCAGTATTTT. This rearrangement joins TRBV6-1 to TRBJ2-3, with D unclear. Germline V gene data show CDR1 as MNHNS and CDR2 as SASEGT. The CDR3 is made up of 12 amino acids. V was shortened by 5 bases and J by 4 bases, with 7 bases between the two germline ends.

The chain joins TRBV21-1 to TRBJ2-3. TRBV21-1 is a known pseudogene. CDR3 length equals 13 residues. In nucleotides, the CDR3 is TGTGCCAGCATAGCCGGGCGCACAGATACGCAGTATTTT. It translates to CASIAGRTDTQYF.

V and J are TRBV9 and TRBJ2-5; D may be TRBD2 (6 bases). Germline values: CDR1 SGDLS, CDR2 YYNGEE. There are 15 residues in the CDR3. V lost 3 bases to trimming and J lost 5 bases, with 17 bases between them. The CDR3 is CASSDGGGTWETQYF. DNA for the CDR3: TGTGCCAGCAGCGACGGCGGTGGGACTTGGGAGACCCAGTACTTC.

V gene TRBV19 combines with J gene TRBJ2-3, with no clear D. The CDR3 is made up of 14 amino acids. Trimming removed 7 bases at V and 3 bases at J, with 14 bases between. CDR1 and CDR2 (germline): LNHDA, SQIVND (reference sequence). The CDR3 here is CASKAALWTDTQYF. The CDR3, as DNA: TGTGCCAGTAAGGCAGCCCTGTGGACAGATACGCAGTATTTT. Together with reference TRBV19 and TRBJ2-3, the CDR3 gives the full variable domain: DGGITQSPKYLFRKEGQNVTLSCEQNLNHDAMYWYRQDPGQGLRLIYYSQIVNDFQKGDIAEGYSVSREKKESFPLTVTSAQKNPTAFYLCASKAALWTDTQYFGPGTRLTVL.

The count of this clone is one. The chain joins TRBV10-3 to TRBJ2-2, with D maybe TRBD2 (5 bases). The CDR3 covers 14 residues. The germline CDR1 and CDR2 sequences are ENHRY and SYGVKD. The V end was cut by 4 bases, the J end by 0 bases, with 6 bases between. CDR3 in amino acids: CAISGTPNTGELFF. DNA of the CDR3: TGTGCCATCAGTGGGACTCCGAACACCGGGGAGCTGTTTTTT.

The V call is TRBV4-1, the J call TRBJ2-1; D may be TRBD1 or TRBD2 (5 bases each). V lost 3 bases, J lost 3 bases, and 15 bases lay in between. Germline values: CDR1 MGHRA, CDR2 YSYEKL. The CDR3 is 16 amino acids. In DNA form, the CDR3 reads TGCGCCAGCAGCCAGGGGAGAGAGGGGCTCTACAATGAGCAGTTCTTC. Translating gives CASSQGREGLYNEQFF.

Remarks on this clone: The same CDR3 is also encoded by other DNA sequences in this sample. The chain is built from TRBV9 and TRBJ2-1; the match to TRBD2 covers 10 bases. The CDR3 loop spans 16 amino acids. Germline trimming cut 2 bases from V and 2 bases from J; bases unmatched to any gene: 4. Germline CDR1 reads SGDLS; CDR2 reads YYNGEE. The CDR3 is CASSVAGTSAYNEQFF. For the CDR3, the DNA is TGTGCCAGCAGCGTTGCCGGGACTAGCGCCTACAATGAGCAGTTCTTC.

J is TRBJ1-6 and V is TRBV5-1; no reliable D call. Trimming shortened V by 0 bases and J by 7 bases, and 11 bases separated the two germline ends. Germline assignment: CDR1 SGHRS and CDR2 YFSETQ. CDR3 length: 15 amino acids. CDR3 region: CASSLESPGNSPLHF. The CDR3 nucleotides are TGCGCCAGCAGCTTGGAATCCCCGGGAAATTCACCCCTCCACTTT.

The chain recombines TRBV5-1 with TRBJ2-7, with 12 bases identical to TRBD2. The V gene end was trimmed by 1 base and the J gene end by 2 bases; junction bases not matched to a gene: 1. CDR3 length: 15 residues. Looked up from germline, CDR1 is SGHRS and CDR2 is YFSETQ. CDR3 loop: CASSLSSGRAYEQYF. DNA of the CDR3: TGCGCCAGCAGCTTGTCTAGCGGGAGGGCCTACGAGCAGTACTTC.

The genes are TRBV27 and TRBJ2-7; 9 nucleotides agree with TRBD1. With 2 bases clipped from V and 4 bases from J, the junction kept 6 bases outside the gene matches. The V gene's germline CDR1 is MNHEY and CDR2 SMNVEV (reference sequence). This CDR3 spans 15 amino acids. This chain's CDR3 is CASSLQGQGPYEQYF. CDR3 in DNA: TGTGCCAGCAGTTTACAGGGACAGGGACCTTACGAGCAGTACTTC.